This paragraph reports one T cell receptor beta chain. Antigen: not known. At sampling all donors were nominally healthy, likely with unrecorded immune exposures. Use of 60 Vbeta and 13 Jbeta primers characterized the PCR. Assay used: immunoSEQ multiplex PCR; TCRdb lists only in-frame clones, some missing. The table has about 130,000 clones, 84% seen once; the top ten hold about 3%. Trimming took 1 base from V and 5 from J, leaving 14 bases between them. This CDR3 spans 15 amino acids. CDR1 LNHDA and CDR2 SQIVND come from the germline V gene (reference sequence). The record originates from a study of cytomegalovirus exposure and HLA in healthy donors. Study results and limitations: Researchers catalogued under 200 TCR beta chains as cytomegalovirus-associated. Earlier findings revealed that most TCR beta V segments proved productive either about 87% or about 30% of the time.

This clonotype was obtained from a woman aged 18-30 years in good health and CMV-seropositive. The rearrangement joins TRBV19 to TRBJ2-5; TRBD1 might be the D (6 bases). The sample taken for sequencing was PBMCs. CDR3: CASSIAAGVLETQYF. CDR3 sequence (DNA): TGTGCCAGTAGTATAGCCGCAGGGGTCCTCGAGACCCAGTACTTC.